These 29 T cell receptor beta chains share one sample of origin, sequenced in a study of monozygotic twins with inflammatory bowel disease. From its re-call of the 5' RACE reads, TCRdb lists each CDR3 protein once, without DNA. The sample totals roughly 200,000 distinct CDR3 sequences; its top ten clones hold 1.5% to 2%. The sample consisted of blood. These receptors originate from a human donor with ulcerative colitis or Crohn's disease, or a healthy co-twin of an affected twin (not recorded which).

The chain is built from TRBV5-1 and TRBJ2-7; TCRdb outputs TRBD2, but without DNA this stays unchecked. CDR1 SGHRS and CDR2 YFSETQ come from the germline V gene. The CDR3 has 15 residues. The CDR3 here is CASSLAGGDYYEQYF. The whole variable domain, remainder taken from reference TRBV5-1 and TRBJ2-7, is KAGVTQTPRYLIKTRGQQVTLSCSPISGHRSVSWYQQTPGQGLQFLFEYFSETQRNKGNFPGRFSGRQFSNSRSEMNVSTLELGDSALYLCASSLAGGDYYEQYFGPGTRLTVT.

The chain couples TRBV2 to TRBJ2-1; TCRdb indicates TRBD1, and absent DNA this call remains unverified. CDR1 is SNHLY and CDR2 is FYNNEI in the germline V gene. The length of the CDR3 is 15 residues. CDR3 sequence: CASSGTGGLYNEQFF.

The chain is built from TRBV10-3 and TRBJ2-7; without DNA, the TCRdb call of TRBD1 cannot be checked. CDR3 length: 15 residues. Germline values: CDR1 ENHRY, CDR2 SYGVKD. CDR3 region: CAISVGGQGLDEQYF.

This chain connects TRBV11-2 to TRBJ1-1; TCRdb designates TRBD1, a call that cannot be tested without DNA. The CDR3 runs 16 residues. Germline V gives CDR1 SGHAT, CDR2 FQNNGV. CDR3 amino acids: CASSFGQATMNTEAFF.

The J gene is TRBJ2-2, the V gene TRBV6-5; the D call from TCRdb, TRBD1, cannot be confirmed without DNA. Germline lookup yields CDR1 MNHEY and CDR2 SVGAGI. The CDR3 is 18 residues long. CDR3 protein: CASSYRAPGQSFTGELFF.

The chain is built from TRBV5-1 and TRBJ2-2. There are 11 residues in the CDR3. Germline CDR1 is SGHRS and CDR2 is YFSETQ. The CDR3 loop reads CASSYLRELFF.

The chain links TRBV5-4 to TRBJ2-7; the TRBD2 assignment by TCRdb is unverifiable without DNA. CDR3 size: 14 residues. CDR1 is SGHNT and CDR2 is YYREEE in the germline V gene (reference sequence). The CDR3: CASSLRTSGGEQYF.

The V and J genes are TRBV5-1 and TRBJ1-2. Looked up from germline, CDR1 is SGHRS and CDR2 is YFSETQ. The CDR3 is 13 residues long. The chain's CDR3 is CASSFVGLAGYTF.

The chain carries TRBV5-1 and TRBJ2-2; TCRdb reports TRBD2, a call that lacks DNA to check it against. This CDR3 contains 16 residues. Germline V CDR1 and CDR2: SGHRS, YFSETQ. CDR3 in amino acids: CASSFSGQSNTGELFF.

This sequence joins TRBV4-1 and TRBJ2-1; TCRdb gives TRBD2 as the D gene, but with no DNA this cannot be confirmed. Per germline, CDR1 MGHRA and CDR2 YSYEKL. This CDR3 has 14 amino acids. CDR3 sequence: CASSHGTSGDEQFF.

V gene TRBV5-4 combines with J gene TRBJ2-7; lacking DNA, the TRBD2 call made by TCRdb goes unchecked. Germline V CDR1 and CDR2: SGHNT, YYREEE (reference sequence). This CDR3 is 13 amino acids long. Here the CDR3 reads CASSLSLAGEQYF.

This chain links TRBV12-3 or TRBV12-4 with TRBJ2-3; the TRBD1 assignment by TCRdb is unverifiable without DNA. This CDR3 is 16 amino acids long. The CDR3 reads CASRDSVLPPQDTQYF.

The chain couples TRBV27 to TRBJ1-1; TCRdb's D gene call, TRBD1, goes unchecked for lack of DNA. Germline V CDR1 and CDR2: MNHEY, SMNVEV (reference sequence). This CDR3 is built from 15 residues. The CDR3 protein is CASSLISAGAPEAFF.

The chain employs TRBV15 and TRBJ2-5; lacking DNA, the TRBD1 call made by TCRdb goes unchecked. The CDR3 has 12 residues. Germline assignment: CDR1 LNHNV and CDR2 YYDKDF (reference sequence). The CDR3 sequence: CATSRDRRTENF.

The gene calls are TRBV27 and TRBJ1-5. The germline V gene has CDR1 MNHEY and CDR2 SMNVEV (reference sequence). CDR3 length: 12 amino acids. The CDR3 protein is CASSLLGQPQHF.

The J gene is TRBJ1-1, the V gene TRBV20-1. The length of the CDR3 is 12 residues. Germline CDR1 DFQATT, CDR2 SNEGSKA (reference sequence). CDR3 loop: CSAHGGKKEAFF.

The chain uses TRBV11-2 and TRBJ1-3. Germline CDR1 is SGHAT and CDR2 is FQNNGV. The CDR3 is made up of 14 amino acids. CDR3 residues: CASSHIGEGNTIYF. Complete variable domain (other parts from reference TRBV11-2 and TRBJ1-3): EAGVAQSPRYKIIEKRQSVAFWCNPISGHATLYWYQQILGQGPKLLIQFQNNGVVDDSQLPKDRFSAERLKGVDSTLKIQPAKLEDSAVYLCASSHIGEGNTIYFGEGSWLTVV.

CDR3 residues: CASSSRPGTPNYGYTF. The chain employs TRBV5-1 and TRBJ1-2; no DNA is available, so the TRBD1 call from TCRdb remains unchecked. The germline V gene encodes CDR1 SGHRS and CDR2 YFSETQ. The CDR3 contains 16 residues. Full variable domain (missing parts from reference TRBV5-1 and TRBJ1-2): KAGVTQTPRYLIKTRGQQVTLSCSPISGHRSVSWYQQTPGQGLQFLFEYFSETQRNKGNFPGRFSGRQFSNSRSEMNVSTLELGDSALYLCASSSRPGTPNYGYTFGSGTRLTVV.

This chain connects TRBV7-9 to TRBJ2-2; no DNA is available, so the TRBD1 call from TCRdb remains unchecked. Germline V gives CDR1 SEHNR, CDR2 FQNEAQ (reference sequence). CDR3 length: 15 residues. CDR3 in amino acids: CASSPSGGYTGELFF.

This chain uses TRBV9 with TRBJ2-5; TCRdb's D call of TRBD1 is untestable without DNA. Germline CDR1 reads SGDLS; CDR2 reads YYNGEE. This CDR3 has 13 residues. CDR3 in amino acids: CASSPDRAPTQYF.

V usage is TRBV29-1 and J usage is TRBJ1-1; TCRdb picks TRBD1, but there is no DNA to check that call. The germline CDR1 and CDR2 sequences are SQVTM and ANQGSEA. The CDR3 length is 12 residues. The CDR3: CSVIRGFAEAFF. Together with reference TRBV29-1 and TRBJ1-1, the CDR3 gives the full variable domain: SAVISQKPSRDICQRGTSLTIQCQVDSQVTMMFWYRQQPGQSLTLIATANQGSEATYESGFVIDKFPISRPNLTFSTLTVSNMSPEDSSIYLCSVIRGFAEAFFGQGTRLTVV.

This rearrangement joins TRBV5-4 to TRBJ2-3; TCRdb gives TRBD2 as the D gene, but with no DNA this cannot be confirmed. Per the germline V gene, CDR1 is SGHNT and CDR2 is YYREEE (reference sequence). The CDR3 runs to 15 residues. CDR3 loop: CASSLPLAGGDTQYF.

The gene calls are TRBV7-9 and TRBJ2-5. CDR1 and CDR2 (germline): SEHNR, FQNEAQ (reference sequence). The CDR3 runs to 12 residues. The CDR3 here is CASSPRWETQYF. Using reference TRBV7-9 and TRBJ2-5 for the parts outside the CDR3, the full variable domain is DTGVSQNPRHKITKRGQNVTFRCDPISEHNRLYWYRQTLGQGPEFLTYFQNEAQLEKSRLLSDRFSAERPKGSFSTLEIQRTEQGDSAMYLCASSPRWETQYFGPGTRLLVL.

The chain carries TRBV20-1 and TRBJ2-3. Germline CDR1 reads DFQATT; CDR2 reads SNEGSKA (reference sequence). The CDR3 extends over 14 amino acids. This chain's CDR3 is CSARIGELADTQYF.

The V call is TRBV27, the J call TRBJ2-7; TCRdb reports TRBD1, a call that lacks DNA to check it against. CDR3 size: 16 residues. CDR1 and CDR2 from the germline V gene are MNHEY and SMNVEV (reference sequence). The CDR3 loop reads CASSLSPSTGFYEQYF.

The chain uses TRBV20-1 and TRBJ1-2. The CDR3 contains 14 residues. Germline values: CDR1 DFQATT, CDR2 SNEGSKA (reference sequence). CDR3 residues: CSALDPYFNYGYTF.

The chain has TRBV11-1 and TRBJ1-2; TCRdb returns TRBD1, unconfirmable since there is no DNA. The CDR3 extends over 14 amino acids. Germline values: CDR1 SGHAT, CDR2 FQDESV (reference sequence). CDR3 loop: CASSPGTVVNGYTF.

V gene TRBV4-1 combines with J gene TRBJ1-1. The V gene's germline CDR1 is MGHRA and CDR2 YSYEKL. The CDR3 has 14 amino acids. The CDR3 sequence: CASSALGVNTEAFF.

The chain employs TRBV5-1 and TRBJ2-3; TCRdb's D call, TRBD2, is unchecked because there is no DNA. Germline V CDR1 and CDR2: SGHRS, YFSETQ. The CDR3 totals 15 residues. CDR3 protein: CASSLVEAGGDTQYF.